The present T cell receptor (beta chain) was sequenced within a study of blood T cell repertoires in COVID-19. Across the whole study: The study drew acute and convalescent COVID-19 samples from the United States, Italy and Spain. From T cells, B-cell-depleted T cells, or PBMCs came the material, which was cDNA or gDNA.

Germline V gene data show CDR1 as MNHNS and CDR2 as SASEGT. This CDR3 contains 15 residues. Deletions cut 3 bases from V and 4 bases from J, with 13 bases between. In the original processing: Estimates of nucleated cell counts were drawn from the amplification of reference gene primers. The table came from immunoSEQ multiplex PCR; TCRdb's copy has only in-frame clones and leaves some out. That table furnishes V, J and clone size, whereas the DNA furnished D and trimming. In the table there are tens of thousands of clones, around four fifths of which are singletons. Material: peripheral blood. The receptor's source is a human donor in a cohort sampled during active COVID-19. The chain employs TRBV6-1 and TRBJ1-5; D call uncertain. The CDR3, as DNA: TGTGCCAGCAGTGAGTTTCGGAGTGGAAATCAGCCCCAGCATTTT. Amino acid sequence: CASSEFRSGNQPQHF.